This is a list of T cell receptor beta chains from one sample in a study of cytomegalovirus exposure and HLA in healthy donors. Some clones are missing from TCRdb's copy, which holds only in-frame ones; the method was immunoSEQ multiplex PCR. This listing includes around 130,000 clones. Source material: PBMCs. The receptors stem from a woman aged 55-75 years in good health and CMV-seronegative. The CDR3 runs from the conserved cysteine through the conserved F or W. D genes are given only for firm matches.

v_gene: TRBV30
j_gene: TRBJ2-5
d_gene: TRBD1
CDR3aa: CAQGQGLKTQYF
CDR3nt: TGTGCCCAAGGACAGGGGTTGAAGACCCAGTACTTC

v_gene: TRBV19
j_gene: TRBJ1-2
d_gene: .
CDR3aa: CASSISDYYGYTF
CDR3nt: TGTGCCAGTAGTATATCAGACTACTATGGCTACACCTTC

v_gene: TRBV7-9
j_gene: TRBJ1-1
d_gene: TRBD1
CDR3aa: CASSSRGLGSGTEAFF
CDR3nt: TGTGCCAGCAGCTCCAGGGGGTTAGGATCGGGCACTGAAGCTTTCTTT

v_gene: TRBV5-1
j_gene: TRBJ2-5
d_gene: .
CDR3aa: CASSLPQETQYF
CDR3nt: TGCGCCAGCAGCCTCCCTCAAGAGACCCAGTACTTC

v_gene: TRBV5-4
j_gene: TRBJ2-1
d_gene: .
CDR3aa: CASSPADLISYNEQFF
CDR3nt: TGTGCCAGCAGCCCGGCCGACTTGATCTCCTACAATGAGCAGTTCTTC

v_gene: TRBV29-1
j_gene: TRBJ1-1
d_gene: TRBD1
CDR3aa: CSGTGNTEAFF
CDR3nt: TGCAGCGGGACAGGGAACACTGAAGCTTTCTTT

v_gene: TRBV6-5
j_gene: TRBJ2-2
d_gene: .
CDR3aa: CASSQDWGDTGELFF
CDR3nt: TGTGCCAGCAGCCAAGACTGGGGAGACACCGGGGAGCTGTTTTTT

v_gene: TRBV6-5
j_gene: TRBJ1-5
d_gene: .
CDR3aa: CASSYTVNQPQHF
CDR3nt: TGTGCCAGCAGTTACACAGTTAATCAGCCCCAGCATTTT

v_gene: TRBV7-9
j_gene: TRBJ2-5
d_gene: TRBD2
CDR3aa: CASSSTSGAETQYF
CDR3nt: TGTGCCAGCAGCTCTACTAGCGGGGCAGAGACCCAGTACTTC

v_gene: TRBV2
j_gene: TRBJ2-7
d_gene: .
CDR3aa: CASSDPSSYEQYF
CDR3nt: TGTGCCAGCAGTGATCCTAGCTCCTACGAGCAGTACTTC

v_gene: TRBV5-1
j_gene: TRBJ2-1
d_gene: .
CDR3aa: CASSRDSPNNEQFF
CDR3nt: TGCGCCAGCAGCCGCGACTCACCCAACAATGAGCAGTTCTTC

v_gene: TRBV5-6
j_gene: TRBJ2-6
d_gene: .
CDR3aa: CASSFPSRDSGANVLTF
CDR3nt: TGTGCCAGCAGCTTTCCCTCGCGGGACTCTGGGGCCAACGTCCTGACTTTC

v_gene: TRBV19
j_gene: TRBJ2-1
d_gene: TRBD2
CDR3aa: CASSWTSGGVNEQFF
CDR3nt: TGTGCCAGTAGCTGGACTAGCGGGGGGGTCAATGAGCAGTTCTTC

v_gene: TRBV7-3
j_gene: TRBJ2-7
d_gene: TRBD2
CDR3aa: CASSLTGTSGMGEQYF
CDR3nt: TGTGCCAGCAGCTTAACGGGGACTAGCGGGATGGGAGAGCAGTACTTC

v_gene: TRBV19
j_gene: TRBJ2-7
d_gene: TRBD1
CDR3aa: CASSILDRVYEQYF
CDR3nt: TGTGCCAGTAGTATCTTGGACAGGGTTTACGAGCAGTACTTC

v_gene: TRBV5-6
j_gene: TRBJ2-1
d_gene: TRBD1
CDR3aa: CASSWGTGGAYNEQFF
CDR3nt: TGTGCCAGCAGCTGGGGGACAGGGGGCGCCTACAATGAGCAGTTCTTC

v_gene: TRBV7-6
j_gene: TRBJ2-7
d_gene: TRBD1
CDR3aa: CASSRDSTTYEQYF
CDR3nt: TGTGCCAGCAGCAGGGACAGTACAACCTACGAGCAGTACTTC

v_gene: TRBV5-6
j_gene: TRBJ1-4
d_gene: TRBD1
CDR3aa: CASSPRGTGVNEKLFF
CDR3nt: TGTGCCAGCAGCCCACGAGGAACAGGGGTTAATGAAAAACTGTTTTTC

v_gene: TRBV28
j_gene: TRBJ2-3
d_gene: .
CDR3aa: CASRSGLSTDTQYF
CDR3nt: TGTGCCAGCAGGTCGGGTCTTAGCACAGATACGCAGTATTTT

v_gene: TRBV7-8
j_gene: TRBJ2-5
d_gene: TRBD1
CDR3aa: CASSLGTGVKETQYF
CDR3nt: TGTGCCAGCAGCCTCGGGACAGGGGTGAAAGAGACCCAGTACTTC

v_gene: TRBV7-9
j_gene: TRBJ1-3
d_gene: TRBD1
CDR3aa: CAMSTGYSGNTIYF
CDR3nt: TGTGCCATGTCGACAGGGTATTCTGGAAACACCATATATTTT

v_gene: TRBV18
j_gene: TRBJ2-7
d_gene: TRBD2
CDR3aa: CASSSGLAGRDEQYF
CDR3nt: TGTGCCAGCTCATCCGGACTAGCGGGACGCGACGAGCAGTACTTC

v_gene: TRBV30
j_gene: TRBJ2-4
d_gene: .
CDR3aa: CAWSFGSNLAKNIQYF
CDR3nt: TGTGCCTGGAGTTTCGGGAGTAACCTAGCCAAAAACATTCAGTACTTC

v_gene: TRBV6-1
j_gene: TRBJ1-1
d_gene: TRBD1
CDR3aa: CASTPWQGAGEAFF
CDR3nt: TGTGCCAGCACTCCCTGGCAGGGGGCCGGTGAAGCTTTCTTT

v_gene: TRBV28
j_gene: TRBJ1-1
d_gene: TRBD1
CDR3aa: CASRQGEGEAFF
CDR3nt: TGTGCCAGCAGACAGGGGGAGGGTGAAGCTTTCTTT

v_gene: TRBV29-1
j_gene: TRBJ2-3
d_gene: TRBD2
CDR3aa: CSVGTGLAADTQYF
CDR3nt: TGCAGCGTTGGGACGGGACTAGCTGCAGATACGCAGTATTTT

v_gene: TRBV6-1
j_gene: TRBJ1-1
d_gene: .
CDR3aa: CASRVYRADTEAFF
CDR3nt: TGTGCCAGCAGAGTTTACAGGGCGGACACTGAAGCTTTCTTT

v_gene: TRBV19
j_gene: TRBJ1-4
d_gene: .
CDR3aa: CASSTSYNEKLFF
CDR3nt: TGTGCCAGTAGTACATCCTATAATGAAAAACTGTTTTTT

v_gene: TRBV6-5
j_gene: TRBJ2-7
d_gene: TRBD1
CDR3aa: CASSLDRAPLTGEQYF
CDR3nt: TGTGCCAGCAGTTTAGACAGGGCCCCCCTTACGGGCGAGCAGTACTTC

v_gene: TRBV13
j_gene: TRBJ2-7
d_gene: TRBD2
CDR3aa: CASSLLGVGTSGRQAYEQYF
CDR3nt: TGTGCCAGCAGCTTATTAGGGGTCGGGACTAGCGGGAGACAGGCCTACGAGCAGTACTTC

v_gene: TRBV5-1
j_gene: TRBJ2-2
d_gene: TRBD2
CDR3aa: CASSLGSWGLAGAEELFF
CDR3nt: TGCGCCAGCAGCTTGGGGTCGTGGGGACTAGCGGGAGCGGAAGAGCTGTTTTTT

v_gene: TRBV7-2
j_gene: TRBJ1-3
d_gene: .
CDR3aa: CASSPGQLSGNTIYF
CDR3nt: TGTGCCAGCAGCCCCGGACAGCTCTCTGGAAACACCATATATTTT

v_gene: TRBV19
j_gene: TRBJ2-2
d_gene: .
CDR3aa: CASSIDQRFTGELFF
CDR3nt: TGTGCCAGTAGTATAGATCAGCGGTTCACCGGGGAGCTGTTTTTT

v_gene: TRBV27
j_gene: TRBJ2-7
d_gene: .
CDR3aa: CAGDGGGEQYF
CDR3nt: TGTGCCGGTGACGGAGGTGGCGAGCAGTACTTC

v_gene: TRBV19
j_gene: TRBJ1-5
d_gene: .
CDR3aa: CASSIEQGGQPQHF
CDR3nt: TGTGCCAGTAGTATCGAACAGGGCGGGCAGCCCCAGCATTTT

v_gene: TRBV18
j_gene: TRBJ2-1
d_gene: .
CDR3aa: CASSPHRDAEQFF
CDR3nt: TGTGCCAGCTCACCACATCGGGATGCGGAGCAGTTCTTC

v_gene: TRBV2
j_gene: TRBJ1-5
d_gene: TRBD1
CDR3aa: CASTGTGNQPQHF
CDR3nt: TGTGCCAGCACCGGGACAGGGAATCAGCCCCAGCATTTT